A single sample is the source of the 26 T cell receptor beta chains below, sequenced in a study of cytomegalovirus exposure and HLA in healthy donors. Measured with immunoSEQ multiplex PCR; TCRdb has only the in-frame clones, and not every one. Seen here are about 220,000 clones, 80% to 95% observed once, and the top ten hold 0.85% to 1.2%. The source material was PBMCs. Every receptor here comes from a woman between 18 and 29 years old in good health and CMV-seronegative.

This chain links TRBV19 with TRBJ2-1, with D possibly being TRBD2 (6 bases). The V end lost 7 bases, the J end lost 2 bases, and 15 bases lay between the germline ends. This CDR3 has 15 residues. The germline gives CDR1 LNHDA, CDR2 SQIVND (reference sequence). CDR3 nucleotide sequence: TGTGCCAGTACCTTAAGCGGGCCCCCCTACAATGAGCAGTTCTTC. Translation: CASTLSGPPYNEQFF.

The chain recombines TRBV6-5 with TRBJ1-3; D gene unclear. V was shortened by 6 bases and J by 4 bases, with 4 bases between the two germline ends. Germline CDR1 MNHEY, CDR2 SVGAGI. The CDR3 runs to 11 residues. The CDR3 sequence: CASRRGNTIYF. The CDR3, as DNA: TGTGCCAGCAGGCGCGGAAACACCATATATTTT.

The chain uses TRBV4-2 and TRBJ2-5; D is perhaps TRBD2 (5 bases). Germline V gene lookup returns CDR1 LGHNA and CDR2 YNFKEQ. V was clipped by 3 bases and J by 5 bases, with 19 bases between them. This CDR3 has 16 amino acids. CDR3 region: CASSHKSGLTGETQYF. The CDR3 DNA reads TGTGCCAGCAGCCATAAAAGCGGTCTAACGGGGGAGACCCAGTACTTC.

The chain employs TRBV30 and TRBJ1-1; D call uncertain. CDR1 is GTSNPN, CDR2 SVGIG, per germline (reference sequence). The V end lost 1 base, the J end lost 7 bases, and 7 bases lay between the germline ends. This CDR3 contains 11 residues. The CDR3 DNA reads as TGTGCCTGGAGTGAAGGACTTGAAGCTTTCTTT. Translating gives CAWSEGLEAFF. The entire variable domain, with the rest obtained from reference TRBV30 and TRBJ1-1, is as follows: SQTIHQWPATLVQPVGSPLSLECTVEGTSNPNLYWYRQAAGRGLQLLFYSVGIGQISSEVPQNLSASRPQDRQFILSSKKLLLSDSGFYLCAWSEGLEAFFGQGTRLTVV.

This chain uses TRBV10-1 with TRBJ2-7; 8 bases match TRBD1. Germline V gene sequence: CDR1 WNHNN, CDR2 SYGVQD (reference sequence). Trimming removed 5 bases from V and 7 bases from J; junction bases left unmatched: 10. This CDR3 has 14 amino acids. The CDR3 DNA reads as TGCGCCAGCAGTCCGAGACAGGGGCTAGGGGAGCAGTACTTC. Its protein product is CASSPRQGLGEQYF.

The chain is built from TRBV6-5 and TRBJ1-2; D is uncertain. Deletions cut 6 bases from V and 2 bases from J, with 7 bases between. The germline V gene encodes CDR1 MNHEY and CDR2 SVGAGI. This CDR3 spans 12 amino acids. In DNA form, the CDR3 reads TGTGCCAGCAGGGGCCTCAACTATGGCTACACCTTC. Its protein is CASRGLNYGYTF.

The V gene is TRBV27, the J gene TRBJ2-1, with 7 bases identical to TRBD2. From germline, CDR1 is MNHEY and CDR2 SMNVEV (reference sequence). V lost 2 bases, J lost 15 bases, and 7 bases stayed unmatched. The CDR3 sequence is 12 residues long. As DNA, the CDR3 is TGTGCCAGCAGTTTAATGGGGGGGATTGCGTTCTTC. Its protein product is CASSLMGGIAFF.

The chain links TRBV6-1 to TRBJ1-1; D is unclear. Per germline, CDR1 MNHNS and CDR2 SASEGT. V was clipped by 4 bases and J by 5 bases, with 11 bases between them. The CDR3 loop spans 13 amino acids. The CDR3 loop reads CASSATDLTEAFF. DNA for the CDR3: TGTGCCAGCAGTGCCACAGACCTAACTGAAGCTTTCTTT.

The CDR3 here is CASSRTGAGQPQHF. The CDR3 DNA sequence: TGTGCCAGCAGCCGAACAGGGGCAGGGCAGCCCCAGCATTTT. The V and J genes are TRBV5-6 and TRBJ1-5; TRBD1 aligns across 7 bases. The CDR3 contains 14 residues. Germline-derived CDR1 and CDR2 are SGHDT and YYEEEE. J lost 7 bases, V lost 4 bases, and 8 bases had no gene match.

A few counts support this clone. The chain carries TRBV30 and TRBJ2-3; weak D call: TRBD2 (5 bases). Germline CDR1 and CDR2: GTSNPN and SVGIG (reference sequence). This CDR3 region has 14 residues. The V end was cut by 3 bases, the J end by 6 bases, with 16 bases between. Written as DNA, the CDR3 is TGTGCCTGGAGGGAAGTAGCGTCTGGGGATACGCAGTATTTT. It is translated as CAWREVASGDTQYF.

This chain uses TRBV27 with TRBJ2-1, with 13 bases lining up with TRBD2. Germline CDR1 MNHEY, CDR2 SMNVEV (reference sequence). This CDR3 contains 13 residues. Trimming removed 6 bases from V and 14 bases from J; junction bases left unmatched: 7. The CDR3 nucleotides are TGTGCCAGCAGCCCGGGACTAGCGGGATTAGAGTTCTTC. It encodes CASSPGLAGLEFF.

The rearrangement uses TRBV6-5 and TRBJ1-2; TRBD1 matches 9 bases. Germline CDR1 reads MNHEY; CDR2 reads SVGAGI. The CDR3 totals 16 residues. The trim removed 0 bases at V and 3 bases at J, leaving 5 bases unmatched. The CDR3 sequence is CASSYSEDRGDYGYTF. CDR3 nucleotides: TGTGCCAGCAGTTACTCCGAGGACAGGGGCGACTATGGCTACACCTTC.

The CDR3 spells CASSSTGSYEQYF. As DNA, the CDR3 is TGTGCCAGCAGTTCGACAGGGTCCTACGAGCAGTACTTC. The gene calls are TRBV6-5 and TRBJ2-7, with 7 positions matching TRBD1. The CDR3 is 13 residues long. V lost 4 bases, J lost 1 base, and 1 base stayed unmatched. Germline V gives CDR1 MNHEY, CDR2 SVGAGI.

Here the CDR3 DNA reads TGTGCCAGCAGCGTCTCTAGCGGGAGTTGGGGTCCAGATACGCAGTATTTT. This sequence encodes CASSVSSGSWGPDTQYF. The gene calls are TRBV7-9 and TRBJ2-3; TRBD2 matches at 10 bases. V lost 5 bases, J lost 4 bases, and 12 bases stayed unmatched. The CDR3 runs to 17 residues. Germline-derived CDR1 and CDR2 are SEHNR and FQNEAQ (reference sequence).

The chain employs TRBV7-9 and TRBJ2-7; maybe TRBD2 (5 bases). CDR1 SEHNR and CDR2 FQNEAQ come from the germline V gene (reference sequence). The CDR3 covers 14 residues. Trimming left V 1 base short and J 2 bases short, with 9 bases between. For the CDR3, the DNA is TGTGCCAGCAGCTTAGTACGGGGAGCCTACGAGCAGTACTTC. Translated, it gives CASSLVRGAYEQYF.

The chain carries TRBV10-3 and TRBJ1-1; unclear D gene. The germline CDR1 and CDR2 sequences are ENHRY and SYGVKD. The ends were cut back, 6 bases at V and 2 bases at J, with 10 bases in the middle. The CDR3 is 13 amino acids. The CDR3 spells CAISLGLNTEAFF. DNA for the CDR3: TGTGCCATCAGCCTGGGCCTCAACACTGAAGCTTTCTTT.

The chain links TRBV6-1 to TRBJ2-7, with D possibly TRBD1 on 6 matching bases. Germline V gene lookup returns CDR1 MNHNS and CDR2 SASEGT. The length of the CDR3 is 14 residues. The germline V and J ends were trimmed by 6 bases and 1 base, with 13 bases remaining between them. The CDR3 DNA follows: TGTGCCAGCAGGGCTCCGGGACAATCCTACGAGCAGTACTTC. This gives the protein CASRAPGQSYEQYF.

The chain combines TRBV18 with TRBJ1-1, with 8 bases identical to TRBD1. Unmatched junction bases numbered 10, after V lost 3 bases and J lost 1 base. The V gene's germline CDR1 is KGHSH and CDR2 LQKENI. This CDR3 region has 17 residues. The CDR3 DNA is TGTGCCAGCTCACCGGATCTACAGGGGGGGACGAACACTGAAGCTTTCTTT. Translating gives CASSPDLQGGTNTEAFF.

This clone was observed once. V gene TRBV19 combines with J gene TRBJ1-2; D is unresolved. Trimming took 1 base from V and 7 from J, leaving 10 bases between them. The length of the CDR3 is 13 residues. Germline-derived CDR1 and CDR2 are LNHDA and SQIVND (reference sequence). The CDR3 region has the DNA TGTGCCAGTAGTATAGGAGCGAGGCGTGGCTACACCTTC. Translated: CASSIGARRGYTF.

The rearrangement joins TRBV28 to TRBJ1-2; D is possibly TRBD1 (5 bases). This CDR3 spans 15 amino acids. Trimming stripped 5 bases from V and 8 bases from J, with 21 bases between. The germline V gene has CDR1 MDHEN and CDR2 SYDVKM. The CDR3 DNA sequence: TGTGCCAGCAGTATTGGAGGGGCCACCCTTCGAGGCTACACCTTC. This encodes CASSIGGATLRGYTF.

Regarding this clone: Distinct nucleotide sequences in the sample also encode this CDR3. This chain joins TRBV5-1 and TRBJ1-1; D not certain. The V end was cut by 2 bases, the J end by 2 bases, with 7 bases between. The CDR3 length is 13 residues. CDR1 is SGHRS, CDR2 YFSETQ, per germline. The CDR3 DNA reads TGCGCCAGCAGCTTTACAGTTAACACTGAAGCTTTCTTT. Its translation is CASSFTVNTEAFF.

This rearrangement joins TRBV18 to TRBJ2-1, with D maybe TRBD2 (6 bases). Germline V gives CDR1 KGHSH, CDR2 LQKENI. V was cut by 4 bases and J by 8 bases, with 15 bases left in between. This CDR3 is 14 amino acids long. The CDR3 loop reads CASSRREQGDEQFF. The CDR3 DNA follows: TGTGCCAGCTCACGACGGGAGCAGGGAGATGAGCAGTTCTTC.

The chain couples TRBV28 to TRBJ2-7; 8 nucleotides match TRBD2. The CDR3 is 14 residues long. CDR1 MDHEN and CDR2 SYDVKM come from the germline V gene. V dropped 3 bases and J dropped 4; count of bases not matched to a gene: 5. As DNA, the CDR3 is TGTGCCAGCAGTTTCTCGGGAGGGCGGTACGAGCAGTACTTC. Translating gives CASSFSGGRYEQYF.

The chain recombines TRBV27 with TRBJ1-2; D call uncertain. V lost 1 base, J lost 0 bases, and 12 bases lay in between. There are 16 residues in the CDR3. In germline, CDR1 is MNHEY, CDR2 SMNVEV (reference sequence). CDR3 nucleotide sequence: TGTGCCAGCAGTTTATTATTCGGTGATTCTAACTATGGCTACACCTTC. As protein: CASSLLFGDSNYGYTF.

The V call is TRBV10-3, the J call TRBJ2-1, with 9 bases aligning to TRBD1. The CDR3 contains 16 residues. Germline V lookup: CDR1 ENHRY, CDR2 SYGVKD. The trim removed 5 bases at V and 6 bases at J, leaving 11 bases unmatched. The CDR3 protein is CAISTQDRGYPNEQFF. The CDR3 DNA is TGTGCCATCAGTACACAGGACAGGGGCTATCCCAATGAGCAGTTCTTC.

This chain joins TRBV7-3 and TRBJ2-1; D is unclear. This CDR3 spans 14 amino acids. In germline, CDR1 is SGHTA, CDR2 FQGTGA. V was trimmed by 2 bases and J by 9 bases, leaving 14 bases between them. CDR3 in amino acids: CASSLLSTRGEQFF. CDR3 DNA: TGTGCCAGCAGCTTATTGTCTACCCGTGGTGAGCAGTTCTTC.